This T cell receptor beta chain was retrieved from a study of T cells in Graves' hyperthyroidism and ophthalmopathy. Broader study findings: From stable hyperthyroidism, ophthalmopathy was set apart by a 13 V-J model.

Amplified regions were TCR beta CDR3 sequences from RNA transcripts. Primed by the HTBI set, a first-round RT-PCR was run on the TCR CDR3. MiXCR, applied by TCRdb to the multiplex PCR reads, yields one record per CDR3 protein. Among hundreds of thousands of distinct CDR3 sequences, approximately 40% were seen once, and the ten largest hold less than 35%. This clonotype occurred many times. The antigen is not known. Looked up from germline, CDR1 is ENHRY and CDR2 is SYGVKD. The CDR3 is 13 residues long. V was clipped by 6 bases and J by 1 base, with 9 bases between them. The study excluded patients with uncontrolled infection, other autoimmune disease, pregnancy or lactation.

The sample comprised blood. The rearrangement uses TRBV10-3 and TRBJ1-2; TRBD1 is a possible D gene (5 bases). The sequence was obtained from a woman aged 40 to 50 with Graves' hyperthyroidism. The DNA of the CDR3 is TGTGCCATCAGCCCGACAGATAACTATGGCTACACCTTC. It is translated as CAISPTDNYGYTF.